A selection of T cell receptor beta chains follows, all from one sample in a study of tumor-infiltrating lymphocytes in localized non-small cell lung cancer. Measured with immunoSEQ multiplex PCR; TCRdb has only the in-frame clones, and not every one. The sample contains fewer than 15,000 clones, 66% of which appear only once. The sample was lung tumor tissue. The receptors were sampled from a human donor with non-small cell lung cancer. CDR3s include the opening cysteine and the closing phenylalanine or tryptophan. Each record gives: CDR3 protein, J gene, V gene.

CASSWGQGREQYF	TRBJ2-7	TRBV7-6
CASSQPLPGRVNEDTQYF	TRBJ2-3	TRBV4-1
CASSIIADTQYF	TRBJ2-3	TRBV5-1
CSVEDTLRYGYTF	TRBJ1-2	TRBV29-1
CASSNRDYPSGEQYF	TRBJ2-7	TRBV7-8
CASSLRQETQYF	TRBJ2-5	TRBV6-6
CASSFAHGELFF	TRBJ2-2	TRBV7-2
CAIRDSSGNTIYF	TRBJ1-3	TRBV10-3
CASSFPYSPLHF	TRBJ1-6	TRBV5-4
CASSLVGSFSGNTIYF	TRBJ1-3	TRBV5-5
CAWSVYGGWGGEQYF	TRBJ2-7	TRBV30